The sequence of this T cell receptor beta chain was determined in a study of OX40 agonist ivuxolimab in advanced cancers. V was clipped by 3 bases and J by 2 bases, with 21 bases between them. CDR3 length equals 18 residues. Germline V gives CDR1 SGHDN, CDR2 FVKESK. Assay: immunoSEQ multiplex PCR; the TCRdb copy retains only in-frame clones and omits some. Here the sample spans 25,000 to 35,000 clones, around three quarters being singletons. Study-wide points: Certain nonresponders likewise exhibited a low normalized T-cell clonal expansion. Dosing at 0.1 to 3.0 mg/kg was accompanied by clonal expansion of CD4+ and CD8+ blood T cells by week 6.

With respect to this clone: Antigen specificity is unknown.

This sequence joins TRBV14 and TRBJ2-3, with D possibly TRBD2 on 6 matching bases. The source is an adult with an advanced solid tumor such as melanoma, head and neck, liver or kidney cancer. The material sequenced was CD4+ or CD8+ T cells sorted from blood, taken in a trial of the OX40 agonist ivuxolimab. The CDR3 here is CASSQALGLAVHTDTQYF. In nucleotides, the CDR3 is TGTGCCAGCAGCCAGGCCTTGGGATTAGCGGTGCACACAGATACGCAGTATTTT.